The 6 T cell receptor beta chains listed next were all sequenced from one sample in a study of T cell clones after liver transplantation. The table came from immunoSEQ multiplex PCR; TCRdb's copy has only in-frame clones and leaves some out. The sample lists 25,000 to 35,000 clones, approximately 96% occurring once. The sequencing here drew on CD8+ T cells from blood, taken 12 months after liver transplant. These TCRs come from a human patient who received a liver transplant. Certain T cells may be donor cells from the graft.

The chain's CDR3 is CASSQDWGTVSYEQYF. In nucleotides, the CDR3 is TGCGCCAGCAGCCAAGATTGGGGGACAGTTAGTTACGAGCAGTACTTC. The J gene is TRBJ2-7, the V gene TRBV4-3; 7 nucleotides agree with TRBD1. Germline loops: CDR1 LGHNA, CDR2 YSLEER. The CDR3 length is 16 residues. V shed 0 bases and J 4 bases; nucleotides not matched to a gene: 9.

The chain couples TRBV29-1 to TRBJ2-7, with unresolved D. The germline CDR1 and CDR2 sequences are SQVTM and ANQGSEA. The length of the CDR3 is 13 residues. V was trimmed by 1 base and J by 0 bases, leaving 7 bases between them. The CDR3 DNA follows: TGCAGCGTTGAAGGCTTGGACTCCTACGAGCAGTACTTC. Its translation is CSVEGLDSYEQYF.

V gene TRBV4-2 combines with J gene TRBJ1-2, with 11 positions matching TRBD1. CDR3 length: 18 residues. Germline-derived CDR1 and CDR2 are LGHNA and YNFKEQ. Losses at the gene ends were 0 bases for V and 1 base for J; bases not matched to a gene: 7. CDR3 residues: CASSQDGTGTGGNYGYTF. DNA of the CDR3: TGTGCCAGCAGCCAAGATGGGACCGGGACAGGGGGTAACTATGGCTACACCTTC.

V usage is TRBV4-1 and J usage is TRBJ2-1, with D possibly matching TRBD2 (6 bases). Trimming removed 0 bases from V and 9 bases from J, with 9 bases in between. Germline V lookup: CDR1 MGHRA, CDR2 YSYEKL. The CDR3 contains 13 residues. CDR3 coding DNA: TGCGCCAGCAGCCAAGATGGAGGGACTGAGCAGTTCTTC. The encoded protein is CASSQDGGTEQFF.

The rearrangement joins TRBV10-3 to TRBJ2-3, with 8 bases lining up with TRBD2. The CDR3 totals 15 residues. J gave up 1 base and V 6 bases, and 6 bases lay outside the gene matches. Per the germline V gene, CDR1 is ENHRY and CDR2 is SYGVKD. CDR3 sequence (DNA): TGTGCCATCAGCCGGACTAGCTCACGCACAGATACGCAGTATTTT. This translates into CAISRTSSRTDTQYF.

The V and J genes are TRBV7-9 and TRBJ2-1, with 10 bases aligning to TRBD2. The CDR3 totals 16 residues. The V and J ends lost 4 bases and 4 bases, in that order; junction bases with no gene match: 7. Germline V gene data show CDR1 as SEHNR and CDR2 as FQNEAQ (reference sequence). This CDR3 reads CASSSPLAGVYNEQFF. The CDR3 nucleotides are TGTGCCAGCAGCTCGCCTCTAGCGGGAGTTTACAATGAGCAGTTCTTC.